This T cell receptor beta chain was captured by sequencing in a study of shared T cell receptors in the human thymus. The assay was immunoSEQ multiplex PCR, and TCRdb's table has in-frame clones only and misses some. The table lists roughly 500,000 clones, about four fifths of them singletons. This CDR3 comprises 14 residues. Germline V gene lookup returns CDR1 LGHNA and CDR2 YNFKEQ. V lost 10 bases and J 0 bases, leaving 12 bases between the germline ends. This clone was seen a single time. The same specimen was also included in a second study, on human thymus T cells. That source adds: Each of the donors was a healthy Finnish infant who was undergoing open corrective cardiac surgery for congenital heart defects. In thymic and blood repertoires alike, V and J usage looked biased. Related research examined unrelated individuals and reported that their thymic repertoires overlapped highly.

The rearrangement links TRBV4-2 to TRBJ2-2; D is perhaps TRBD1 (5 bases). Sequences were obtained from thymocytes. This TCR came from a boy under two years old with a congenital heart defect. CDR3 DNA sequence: TGTGCCACCCAGGACACACCGAACACCGGGGAGCTGTTTTTT. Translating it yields CATQDTPNTGELFF.